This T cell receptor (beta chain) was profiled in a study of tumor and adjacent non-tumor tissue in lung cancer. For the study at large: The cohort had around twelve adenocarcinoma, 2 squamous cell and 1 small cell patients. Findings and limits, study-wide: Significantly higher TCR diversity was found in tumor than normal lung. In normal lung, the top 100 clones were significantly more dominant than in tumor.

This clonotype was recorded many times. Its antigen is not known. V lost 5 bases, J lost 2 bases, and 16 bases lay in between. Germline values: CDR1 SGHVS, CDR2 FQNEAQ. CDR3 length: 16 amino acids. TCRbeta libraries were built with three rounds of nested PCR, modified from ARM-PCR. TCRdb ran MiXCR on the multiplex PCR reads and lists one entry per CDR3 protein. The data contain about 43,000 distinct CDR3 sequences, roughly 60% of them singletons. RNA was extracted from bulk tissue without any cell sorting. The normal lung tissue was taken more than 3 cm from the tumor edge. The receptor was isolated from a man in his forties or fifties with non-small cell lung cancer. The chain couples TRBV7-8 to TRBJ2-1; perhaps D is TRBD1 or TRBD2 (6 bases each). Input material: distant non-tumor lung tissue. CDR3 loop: CASSPDGGDTYNEQFF. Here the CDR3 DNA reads TGTGCCAGCAGCCCCGATGGCGGGGACACCTACAATGAGCAGTTCTTC.